The present TCR beta chain was sequenced within a study of OX40 agonist ivuxolimab in advanced cancers. Notes on the study in general: CD8+ T cells averaged more expanded clones than CD4+.

V shed 5 bases and J shed 0 bases, with 16 bases lying between them. The CDR3 extends over 17 amino acids. The germline CDR1 and CDR2 sequences are MDHEN and SYDVKM. This table comes from immunoSEQ multiplex PCR, and its TCRdb copy is limited to in-frame clones, with some not included. The repertoire holds 25,000 to 30,000 clones, with approximately 78% as singletons. With respect to this clone: Its antigen remains unidentified.

The specimen comprised CD4+ or CD8+ T cells sorted from blood, sampled in a trial of the OX40 agonist ivuxolimab. The chain combines TRBV28 with TRBJ1-4, with D perhaps matching TRBD1 (6 bases). The sequence derives from an adult with an advanced solid tumor such as melanoma, head and neck, liver or kidney cancer. The CDR3 nucleotides are TGTGCCAGCAGTACAAAGGGGGTCTGGGCAACTAATGAAAAACTGTTTTTT. Protein product: CASSTKGVWATNEKLFF.